This T cell receptor (beta chain) derives from a study of blood T cell repertoires in COVID-19. Recruitment covered some 25 US areas and drew participants whose ages spanned about 18 to 90 years. Participants' reported clinical history set cohort assignment. Per the germline V gene, CDR1 is LGHDT and CDR2 is YNNKEL (reference sequence). This CDR3 is built from 16 residues. The germline V and J ends were trimmed by 0 bases and 1 base, with 12 bases remaining between them. Original handling: Cell counts per sample came from amplifying reference gene primers. Method: immunoSEQ multiplex PCR; TCRdb's copy keeps in-frame clones and lacks some. Clonal size and the V and J genes are those of that table, whereas D and trimming came from the DNA. This table has about 210,000 clones, 87% appearing once.

The TCR was taken from a man between 18 and 35 years old with acute COVID-19. This chain uses TRBV3-1 (or the pseudogene TRBV3-2) with TRBJ2-5; a possible D gene is TRBD2 (5 bases). Sequencing was done on a sample of PBMCs or T cells enriched from blood (not recorded which). For the CDR3, the DNA is TGTGCCAGCAGCCAAGAGTACTCTCGGGGCCAAGAGACCCAGTACTTC. Encoded protein: CASSQEYSRGQETQYF.